A single sample gave rise to the 30 T cell receptor beta chains below, sequenced in a study of beta chain features in type 1 diabetes (dated by TCRdb to the late 2010s). Receptors were amplified or captured by the immunoSEQ multiplex PCR assay. The High Capacity cDNA Reverse Transcription Kit was used to reverse transcribe all of the isolated RNA, meaning that expressed TCRB transcripts were what got sequenced. Here the immuneACCESS table is served through TCRdb, limited to in-frame sequences with V and J called. Missing clones are a known gap in these copies; in checked studies unresolved V genes cover under half, and the rest lacks a known reason. In this sample the table shows approximately 250,000 clones, around 14% of which occur a single time. About 0.026% of the sample is taken by the ten largest. The material sequenced was naive CD4+ T cells from blood. The label giving this sample's cell subset or site can be read as: true naive CD4+ T cells. The source of these receptors is a woman in her forties in good health.

This clone has a handful of counts. The rearrangement joins TRBV11-2 to TRBJ2-1; D possibly corresponds to TRBD1 (5 bases). The CDR3 contains 15 residues. Germline values: CDR1 SGHAT, CDR2 FQNNGV. Trimming left V 5 bases short and J 8 bases short, with 19 bases between. The CDR3 DNA sequence: TGTGCCAGCAGCCCCGCAGGGCTAACACGAGATGAGCAGTTCTTC. The encoded protein is CASSPAGLTRDEQFF. Complete variable domain (other parts from reference TRBV11-2 and TRBJ2-1): EAGVAQSPRYKIIEKRQSVAFWCNPISGHATLYWYQQILGQGPKLLIQFQNNGVVDDSQLPKDRFSAERLKGVDSTLKIQPAKLEDSAVYLCASSPAGLTRDEQFFGPGTRLTVL.

The chain uses TRBV6-5 and TRBJ2-3, with D unclear. This CDR3 is 13 amino acids long. Trimming stripped 4 bases from V and 1 base from J, with 6 bases between. In germline, CDR1 is MNHEY, CDR2 SVGAGI. This chain's CDR3 is CASSFLGTDTQYF. CDR3 bases: TGTGCCAGCAGTTTCCTTGGCACAGATACGCAGTATTTT.

The V call is TRBV7-9, the J call TRBJ2-3; a weak D match, TRBD1 (5 bases). V lost 5 bases and J lost 4, with 19 bases in between. Germline lookup yields CDR1 SEHNR and CDR2 FQNEAQ (reference sequence). The CDR3 loop spans 16 amino acids. CDR3 amino acids: CASSLGQGLQADTQYF. CDR3 DNA sequence: TGTGCCAGCAGCCTGGGGCAGGGCCTACAAGCAGATACGCAGTATTTT.

This chain joins TRBV6-5 and TRBJ2-5, with D tentatively TRBD1 (6 bases). Between the trimmed V and J ends, which lost 6 bases and 4 bases, there was a span of 15 bases. The length of the CDR3 is 14 residues. The germline V gene encodes CDR1 MNHEY and CDR2 SVGAGI. The CDR3 nucleotides read TGTGCCAGCAGGGAAACAGGGAAAGCAGAGACCCAGTACTTC. This codes for CASRETGKAETQYF.

J is TRBJ2-7 and V is TRBV6-4, with 9 bases that match TRBD2. V lost 0 bases, J lost 2 bases, and 5 bases stayed unmatched. Looked up from germline, CDR1 is MRHNA and CDR2 is SNTAGT. The CDR3 has 16 amino acids. CDR3 loop: CASSDSMLAGTYEQYF. The CDR3 DNA reads TGTGCCAGCAGTGACTCAATGCTAGCGGGGACCTACGAGCAGTACTTC.

This clone was seen a few times. CDR3 in amino acids: CASRSGGQGETQYF. CDR3 coding DNA: TGTGCCAGCAGAAGCGGGGGTCAAGGAGAGACCCAGTACTTC. This sequence joins TRBV2 and TRBJ2-5; 8 bases agree with TRBD2. Germline values: CDR1 SNHLY, CDR2 FYNNEI. The CDR3 runs 14 residues. Germline trimming cut 6 bases from V and 4 bases from J; bases unmatched to any gene: 7.

This clone appeared a few times. The J gene is TRBJ2-7, the V gene TRBV2, with 8 positions matching TRBD2. The length of the CDR3 is 13 residues. J was trimmed by 5 bases and V by 6 bases; bases with no gene match: 6. Germline values: CDR1 SNHLY, CDR2 FYNNEI. CDR3: CASRRLAPNEQYF. The CDR3 nucleotides read TGTGCCAGCAGACGACTAGCGCCTAACGAGCAGTACTTC. Based on the CDR3 plus reference TRBV2 and TRBJ2-7, the full variable domain is EPEVTQTPSHQVTQMGQEVILRCVPISNHLYFYWYRQILGQKVEFLVSFYNNEISEKSEIFDDQFSVERPDGSNFTLKIRSTKLEDSAMYFCASRRLAPNEQYFGPGTRLTVT.

This clone was detected only a few times. The chain combines TRBV6-5 with TRBJ1-1; 7 bases are shared with TRBD1. Germline CDR1 MNHEY, CDR2 SVGAGI. V gave up 5 bases and J gave up 10 bases; unmatched junction bases: 13. CDR3 size: 14 residues. CDR3 sequence (DNA): TGTGCCAGCAGTCAACCTACAGGGGTGGTCGGAGCTTTCTTT. Translating gives CASSQPTGVVGAFF.

This clone was found a few times. The chain joins TRBV7-2 to TRBJ1-4; a weak D match, TRBD1 (5 bases). V was trimmed by 1 base and J by 7 bases, leaving 22 bases between them. Per the germline V gene, CDR1 is SGHTA and CDR2 is FQGNSA. There are 18 residues in the CDR3. Written as DNA, the CDR3 is TGTGCCAGCAGCTTAGTCGTTGGCGGCAGGGCTCTGGGTGAAAAACTGTTTTTT. This gives the protein CASSLVVGGRALGEKLFF.

The chain is built from TRBV6-6 and TRBJ1-5; D may be TRBD1 (6 bases). This CDR3 is built from 14 residues. Trimming stripped 7 bases from V and 2 bases from J, with 12 bases between. Germline CDR1 MNHNY, CDR2 SVGAGI (reference sequence). This CDR3 is CASTSRGGNQPQHF. The CDR3, as DNA: TGTGCCAGCACCAGCAGGGGTGGCAATCAGCCCCAGCATTTT.

This clone was seen many times. The DNA of the CDR3 is TGTGCCAGCAGGGACAGGTTGGATACGCAGTATTTT. Its translation is CASRDRLDTQYF. The genes are TRBV13 and TRBJ2-3; 7 positions match TRBD1. The CDR3 has 12 residues. Germline V gene sequence: CDR1 PRHDT, CDR2 FYEKMQ (reference sequence). V was pared by 6 bases and J by 6 bases, with 3 bases of the junction left unmatched.

This chain connects TRBV5-5 to TRBJ2-7; D call uncertain. V was pared by 1 base and J by 0 bases, with 8 bases between. The CDR3 has 14 residues. Germline V gene data show CDR1 as SGHKS and CDR2 as YYEKEE (reference sequence). CDR3 sequence reads: CASSLQASSYEQYF. The DNA for the CDR3 is TGTGCCAGCAGCTTGCAGGCGAGCTCCTACGAGCAGTACTTC.

This chain joins TRBV5-1 and TRBJ1-6; 9 bases line up with TRBD1. In germline, CDR1 is SGHRS, CDR2 YFSETQ. The junction had 4 bases not matched to a gene; V was cut back by 2 bases and J by 7 bases. CDR3 length: 15 residues. CDR3 sequence: CASSLGTGKNSPLHF. In DNA, the CDR3 is TGCGCCAGCAGCTTAGGGACAGGGAAAAATTCACCCCTCCACTTT.

This chain links TRBV10-3 with TRBJ1-6; weak D call: TRBD1 (5 bases). The CDR3 loop spans 15 amino acids. V was cut by 8 bases and J by 9 bases, with 20 bases left in between. Looked up from germline, CDR1 is ENHRY and CDR2 is SYGVKD. DNA for the CDR3: TGTGCCATCGGAGGGGTGGGGTCGGACGGTTCACCCCTCCACTTT. It specifies CAIGGVGSDGSPLHF.

This clone has just a few counts. This chain uses TRBV5-1 with TRBJ2-1; 12 nucleotides align to TRBD2. The CDR3 is 15 residues long. With V trimmed by 4 bases and J by 8 bases, 7 bases remained unmatched. CDR1 is SGHRS and CDR2 is YFSETQ in the germline V gene. The CDR3 here is CASSLTSGGPDEQFF. The CDR3 coding sequence is TGCGCCAGCAGCCTAACTAGCGGGGGGCCGGATGAGCAGTTCTTC.

This clone came up a few times. The CDR3 nucleotides read TGTGCCAGCAGTCAAGGGGGTCAGCCCCAGCATTTT. Encoded protein: CASSQGGQPQHF. V usage is TRBV6-6 and J usage is TRBJ1-5, with D perhaps matching TRBD1 (6 bases). The V end lost 5 bases, the J end lost 6 bases, and 8 bases lay between the germline ends. This CDR3 contains 12 residues. Germline V CDR1 and CDR2: MNHNY, SVGAGI (reference sequence).

The CDR3 bases are TGTGCCAGCAGCCGGCGGACAGGGACTTCACCCCTCCACTTT. As protein: CASSRRTGTSPLHF. This chain links TRBV13 with TRBJ1-6; 8 nucleotides agree with TRBD1. The CDR3 extends over 14 amino acids. Germline loops: CDR1 PRHDT, CDR2 FYEKMQ (reference sequence). With V trimmed by 5 bases and J by 9 bases, 6 bases remained unmatched.

V usage is TRBV29-1 and J usage is TRBJ2-1; D is ambiguous. Germline V gives CDR1 SQVTM, CDR2 ANQGSEA. V was cut by 5 bases and J by 5 bases, with 10 bases left in between. The CDR3 length is 12 residues. The CDR3 reads CSVSPYDNEQFF. The CDR3 DNA reads as TGCAGCGTTTCGCCCTACGACAATGAGCAGTTCTTC.

In this sample, this clone turned up a few times. The V and J genes are TRBV9 and TRBJ2-5; TRBD1 might be the D (7 bases). The ends were cut back, 3 bases at V and 5 bases at J, with 8 bases in the middle. The germline gives CDR1 SGDLS, CDR2 YYNGEE. This CDR3 has 12 residues. As DNA, the CDR3 is TGTGCCAGCAGCGCAGGGGGGGAGACCCAGTACTTC. Translation: CASSAGGETQYF.

The chain employs TRBV20-1 and TRBJ1-2, with D perhaps TRBD1 (5 bases). This CDR3 comprises 9 residues. Germline CDR1 is DFQATT and CDR2 is SNEGSKA (reference sequence). The CDR3 loop reads CGIGGPVTF. Here the CDR3 DNA reads TGCGGGATCGGGGGTCCCGTGACCTTC.

This clone showed up just a few times. The chain joins TRBV18 to TRBJ1-1; 7 bases are shared with TRBD1. Trimming cost V 5 bases and J 4 bases; bases outside gene matches: 16. Germline loops: CDR1 KGHSH, CDR2 LQKENI. The CDR3 spans 17 residues. The CDR3 here is CASSGFDRAPLGTEAFF. The CDR3 DNA reads as TGTGCCAGCTCAGGTTTCGACAGGGCCCCTCTGGGCACTGAAGCTTTCTTT.

The chain joins TRBV9 to TRBJ2-1, with 11 bases identical to TRBD2. J lost 5 bases, V lost 3 bases, and 7 bases had no gene match. Germline assignment: CDR1 SGDLS and CDR2 YYNGEE. CDR3 length: 16 amino acids. The CDR3 DNA is TGTGCCAGCAGCGGCGGACTAGCGGGTACAAACAATGAGCAGTTCTTC. Its protein is CASSGGLAGTNNEQFF.

This clone was detected only a few times. The chain uses TRBV7-2 and TRBJ2-1, with D unclear. In germline, CDR1 is SGHTA, CDR2 FQGNSA. Trimming shortened V by 1 base and J by 10 bases, and 17 bases separated the two germline ends. The CDR3 is made up of 15 amino acids. The CDR3 region is CASSLDSAAFGEQFF. The CDR3 DNA sequence: TGTGCCAGCAGCTTAGACTCAGCAGCCTTCGGGGAGCAGTTCTTC. Full variable domain (remainder filled in from reference TRBV7-2 and TRBJ2-1): GAGVSQSPSNKVTEKGKDVELRCDPISGHTALYWYRQSLGQGLEFLIYFQGNSAPDKSGLPSDRFSAERTGGSVSTLTIQRTQQEDSAVYLCASSLDSAAFGEQFFGPGTRLTVL.

The chain couples TRBV6-1 to TRBJ2-5; TRBD1 matches at 7 bases. Germline assignment: CDR1 MNHNS and CDR2 SASEGT. The ends lost 6 bases at V and 2 bases at J; junction bases unmatched: 9. This CDR3 has 15 amino acids. The CDR3 nucleotides are TGTGCCAGCAGAGCTAGGGACAGACGTCAAGAGACCCAGTACTTC. Its translation is CASRARDRRQETQYF.

This clone came up a few times. The chain combines TRBV11-2 with TRBJ2-3; weak D call: TRBD1 (5 bases). Trimming took off 0 bases at V and 5 bases at J, with 6 bases between the two ends. Germline V gives CDR1 SGHAT, CDR2 FQNNGV. The CDR3 consists of 13 residues. The CDR3 sequence is CASSLEQGDTQYF. In nucleotides, the CDR3 is TGTGCCAGCAGCTTAGAGCAGGGAGATACGCAGTATTTT.

The chain has TRBV13 and TRBJ1-6; D gene ambiguous. The CDR3 has 15 residues. Germline loops: CDR1 PRHDT, CDR2 FYEKMQ (reference sequence). Trimming stripped 5 bases from V and 7 bases from J, with 15 bases between. The CDR3: CASSRRGLSNSPLHF. DNA for the CDR3: TGTGCCAGCAGCCGTCGGGGATTGAGCAATTCACCCCTCCACTTT.

With respect to this clone: The CDR3 end shows no conserved phenylalanine or tryptophan, and so a read error is likely. No DNA is shown, since the ends of the CDR3 on it are uncertain; the CDR3 is the one TCRdb lists. V and J are TRBV19 and TRBJ1-1. Germline-derived CDR1 and CDR2 are LNHDA and SQIVND (reference sequence). The CDR3 length equals 14 residues, ends included. CDR3 protein: CASSILDGILLSLP.

V usage is TRBV27 and J usage is TRBJ1-5; TRBD1 matches at 8 bases. Unmatched junction bases numbered 8, after V lost 3 bases and J lost 7 bases. Per the germline V gene, CDR1 is MNHEY and CDR2 is SMNVEV (reference sequence). The CDR3 loop spans 15 amino acids. This chain's CDR3 is CASSFLGQGGQPQHF. The CDR3 bases are TGTGCCAGCAGTTTCCTCGGACAGGGAGGCCAGCCCCAGCATTTT.

This sequence joins TRBV7-2 and TRBJ2-5, with TRBD2 matching over 7 bases. The V and J ends lost 5 bases and 5 bases, in that order; junction bases with no gene match: 8. The CDR3 runs 14 residues. Germline V gives CDR1 SGHTA, CDR2 FQGNSA. Here the CDR3 reads CASSPGAGRETQYF. CDR3 nucleotide sequence: TGTGCCAGCAGCCCAGGAGCGGGGAGGGAGACCCAGTACTTC.

This clone was seen only a few times. V is TRBV10-3 and J is TRBJ2-1; 7 nucleotides align to TRBD1. CDR1 and CDR2 from the germline V gene are ENHRY and SYGVKD. The length of the CDR3 is 13 residues. J gave up 1 base and V 10 bases, and 4 bases lay outside the gene matches. The CDR3 sequence is CATRTGSYNEQFF. The CDR3 DNA reads as TGTGCCACCCGGACAGGTTCCTACAATGAGCAGTTCTTC.